This paragraph covers one TCR beta chain sequence. Antigen: not known. Distinct nucleotide sequences in the sample also encode this CDR3. The data were obtained in a study of shared clonotypes between healthy human individuals. General study findings and limits: A few donors shared approximately 5% of their naive CD4 clonotypes. Relative to memory subsets, naive subsets generally showed larger estimated richness.

Naive CD8 populations comprised CD45RO-negative cells positively selected for CCR7, excluding terminally differentiated effector memory CD45RA+ cells. Genomic DNA per cell subset filled all wells of several immunoSEQ plates. The method was immunoSEQ multiplex PCR; TCRdb's version includes in-frame clones alone and lacks a portion of them. The sample comprises fewer than 1 million clones, just over 95% of which are singletons, and about 0.22% rests with the top ten. The sequence was obtained from a man aged 25-45 years in good health. Sequencing was carried out using naive CD8+ T cells sorted from blood.

CDR3 nucleotide sequence: TGCAGCGTTGCGTTAGCGGATAGCTACGAGCAGTACTTC. It specifies CSVALADSYEQYF. J is TRBJ2-7 and V is TRBV29-1; TRBD2 is a possible D gene (6 bases). V gave up 4 bases and J gave up 3 bases, with 13 bases separating them. CDR3 length: 13 amino acids. CDR1 is SQVTM, CDR2 ANQGSEA, per germline.